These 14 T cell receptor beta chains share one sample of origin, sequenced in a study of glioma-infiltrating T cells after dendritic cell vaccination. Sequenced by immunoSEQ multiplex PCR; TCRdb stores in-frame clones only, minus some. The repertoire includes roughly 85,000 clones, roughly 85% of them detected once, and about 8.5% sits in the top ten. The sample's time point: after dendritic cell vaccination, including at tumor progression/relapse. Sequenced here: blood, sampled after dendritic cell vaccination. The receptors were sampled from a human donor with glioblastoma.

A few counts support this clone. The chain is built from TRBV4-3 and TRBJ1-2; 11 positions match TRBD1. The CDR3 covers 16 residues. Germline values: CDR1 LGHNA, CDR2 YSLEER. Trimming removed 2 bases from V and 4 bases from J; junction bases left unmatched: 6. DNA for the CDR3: TGCGCCAGCAGCCAAATAGGGACAGGGGGAGGCTATGGCTACACCTTC. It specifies CASSQIGTGGGYGYTF.

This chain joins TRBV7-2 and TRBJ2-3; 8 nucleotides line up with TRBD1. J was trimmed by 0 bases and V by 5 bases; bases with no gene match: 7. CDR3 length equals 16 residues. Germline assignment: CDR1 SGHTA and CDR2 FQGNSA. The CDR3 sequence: CASSARQGASTDTQYF. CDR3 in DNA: TGTGCCAGCAGCGCGCGGCAGGGGGCCAGCACAGATACGCAGTATTTT. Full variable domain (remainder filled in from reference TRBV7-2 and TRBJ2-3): GAGVSQSPSNKVTEKGKDVELRCDPISGHTALYWYRQSLGQGLEFLIYFQGNSAPDKSGLPSDRFSAERTGGSVSTLTIQRTQQEDSAVYLCASSARQGASTDTQYFGPGTRLTVL.

Here the CDR3 DNA reads TGTGCCACCCGAAGCTTGTTAGGGGGCAATCAGCCCCAGCATTTT. Encoded protein: CATRSLLGGNQPQHF. This chain connects TRBV19 to TRBJ1-5; weak D call: TRBD1 (5 bases). The germline CDR1 and CDR2 sequences are LNHDA and SQIVND (reference sequence). The CDR3 contains 15 residues. Trimming stripped 10 bases from V and 2 bases from J, with 18 bases between.

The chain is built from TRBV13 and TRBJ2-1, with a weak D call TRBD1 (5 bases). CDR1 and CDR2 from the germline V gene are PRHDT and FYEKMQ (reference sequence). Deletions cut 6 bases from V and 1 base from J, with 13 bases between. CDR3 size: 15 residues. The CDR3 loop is CASRPGQGSYNEQFF. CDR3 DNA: TGTGCCAGCAGACCTGGGCAGGGATCCTACAATGAGCAGTTCTTC.

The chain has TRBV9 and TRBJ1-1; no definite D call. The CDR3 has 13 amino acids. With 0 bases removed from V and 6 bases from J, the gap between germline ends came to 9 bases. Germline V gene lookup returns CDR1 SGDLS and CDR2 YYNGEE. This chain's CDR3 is CASSVAERAEAFF. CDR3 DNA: TGTGCCAGCAGCGTAGCTGAGAGGGCTGAAGCTTTCTTT.

As DNA, the CDR3 is TGTGCCAGCAGCTTAGAAGCGGGGGGTGTAGAGACCCAGTACTTC. Residues: CASSLEAGGVETQYF. The chain has TRBV11-3 and TRBJ2-5, with TRBD2 identical over 9 bases. The CDR3 extends over 15 amino acids. The germline gives CDR1 SGHNT, CDR2 YENEEA. Trimming cost V 0 bases and J 4 bases; bases outside gene matches: 3. The whole variable domain, filled in from reference TRBV11-3 and TRBJ2-5, reads EAGVVQSPRYKIIEKKQPVAFWCNPISGHNTLYWYLQNLGQGPELLIRYENEEAVDDSQLPKDRFSAERLKGVDSTLKIQPAELGDSAVYLCASSLEAGGVETQYFGPGTRLLVL.

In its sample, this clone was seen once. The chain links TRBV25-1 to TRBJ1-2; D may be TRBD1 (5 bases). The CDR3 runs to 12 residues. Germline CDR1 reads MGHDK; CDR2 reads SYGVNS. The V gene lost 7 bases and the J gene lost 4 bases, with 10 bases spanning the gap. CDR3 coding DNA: TGTGCCAGCAACTCGGGGGGCTATGGCTACACCTTC. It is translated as CASNSGGYGYTF.

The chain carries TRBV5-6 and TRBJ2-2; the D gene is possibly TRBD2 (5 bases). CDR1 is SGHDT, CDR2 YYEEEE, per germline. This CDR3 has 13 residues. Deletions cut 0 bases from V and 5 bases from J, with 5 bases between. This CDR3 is CASSLGGTGELFF. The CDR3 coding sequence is TGTGCCAGCAGCTTGGGAGGGACCGGGGAGCTGTTTTTT.

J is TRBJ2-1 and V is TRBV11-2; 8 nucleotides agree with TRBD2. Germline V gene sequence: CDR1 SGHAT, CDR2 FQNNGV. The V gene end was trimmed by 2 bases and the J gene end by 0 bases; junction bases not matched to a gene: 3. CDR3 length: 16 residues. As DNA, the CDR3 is TGTGCCAGCAGCTTATGGCGGGAGGCCTCCTACAATGAGCAGTTCTTC. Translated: CASSLWREASYNEQFF.

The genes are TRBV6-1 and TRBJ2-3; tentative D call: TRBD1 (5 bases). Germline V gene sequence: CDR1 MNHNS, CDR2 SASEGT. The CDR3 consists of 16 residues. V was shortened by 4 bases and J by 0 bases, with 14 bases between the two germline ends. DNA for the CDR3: TGTGCCAGCAGTGTATGGGGCCCCTCTAGCACAGATACGCAGTATTTT. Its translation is CASSVWGPSSTDTQYF.

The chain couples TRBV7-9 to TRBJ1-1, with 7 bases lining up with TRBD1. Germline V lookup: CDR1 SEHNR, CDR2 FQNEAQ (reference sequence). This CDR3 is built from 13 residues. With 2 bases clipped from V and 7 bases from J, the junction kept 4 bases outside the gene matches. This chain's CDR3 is CASSLQGGFEAFF. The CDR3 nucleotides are TGTGCCAGCAGCTTACAAGGGGGCTTTGAAGCTTTCTTT.

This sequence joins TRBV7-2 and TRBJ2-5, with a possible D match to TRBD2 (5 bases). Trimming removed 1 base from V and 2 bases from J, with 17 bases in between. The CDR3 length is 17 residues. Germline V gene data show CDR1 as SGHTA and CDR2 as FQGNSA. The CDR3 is CASSLGGPRTGQETQYF. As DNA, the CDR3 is TGTGCCAGCAGCTTAGGAGGGCCCCGGACTGGACAAGAGACCCAGTACTTC.

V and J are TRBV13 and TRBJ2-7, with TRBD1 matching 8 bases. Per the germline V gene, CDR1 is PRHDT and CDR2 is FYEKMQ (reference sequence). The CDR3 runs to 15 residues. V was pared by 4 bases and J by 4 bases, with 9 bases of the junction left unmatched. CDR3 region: CASSSRTGLLYEQYF. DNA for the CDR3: TGTGCCAGCAGCTCGAGGACAGGGCTTTTGTACGAGCAGTACTTC. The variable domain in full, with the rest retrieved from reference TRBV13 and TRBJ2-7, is AAGVIQSPRHLIKEKRETATLKCYPIPRHDTVYWYQQGPGQDPQFLISFYEKMQSDKGSIPDRFSAQQFSDYHSELNMSSLELGDSALYFCASSSRTGLLYEQYFGPGTRLTVT.

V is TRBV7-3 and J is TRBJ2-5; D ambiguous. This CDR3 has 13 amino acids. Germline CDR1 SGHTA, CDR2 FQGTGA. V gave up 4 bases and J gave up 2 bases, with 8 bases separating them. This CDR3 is CASSSLSQETQYF. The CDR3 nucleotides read TGTGCCAGCAGCTCCTTATCGCAAGAGACCCAGTACTTC.